This T cell receptor beta chain was obtained from a study of CD8 T cells in ankylosing spondylitis (dated by TCRdb to the late 2010s). In the study overall: T cell receptor beta repertoires were profiled in healthy donors and ankylosing spondylitis patients so that disease-linked TCR variants could be found. In total, the full study cohort was made up of 110 or so healthy donors and 25 ankylosing spondylitis patients. Peripheral blood was sampled, and synovial fluid was additionally collected from ankylosing spondylitis patients.

TCRdb records Illumina HiSeq 2500 as the sequencer. Quantitative 5'-RACE with molecular barcodes was used to prepare TCR beta libraries. From the authors' description of their analysis: A new computational method based on a probabilistic model of VDJ rearrangement was used to identify disease-linked TCR variants. TCRdb handled the public reads itself, with Q25 trimming in fastp and clone calling in MiXCR, and kept productive beta chains. Identical CDR3 protein sequences are pooled into one entry, listed with their most common genes and DNA. The authors' filters were not applied to this entry. Here the sample has about 240,000 distinct CDR3 sequences; about 10% occur a single time. In total, the top ten clones hold about 2.5% of the sample. This clonotype was seen a handful of times. The clone's antigen remains unknown. An end of the junction does not agree with germline; a read error may underlie this.

General study outcomes and caveats: A CD8+ phenotype was shown by the disease-linked clones, which were found at relatively low frequencies in peripheral blood. The disease-linked clones were reported to be significantly enriched in matched synovial fluid samples from ankylosing spondylitis patients. Some motif variants had previously been reported in the synovial fluid and blood of reactive arthritis patients, which suggests shared mechanisms of disease initiation. Blood from ankylosing spondylitis patients appeared to be characterized by a TCR beta motif composed of 7 to 9 highly homologous amino acid variants.

The CDR3 has 13 amino acids, counting the end cysteine and phenylalanine. Here the CDR3 DNA is all that survives: 39 bases in frame from base 1. Sequences GTSNPN (CDR1) and SVGIG (CDR2) are obtained from the germline V gene (reference sequence). The chain was built from TRBV30 and TRBJ2-7; no D gene call is confident. This TCR was sampled from a male donor with ankylosing spondylitis or in good health (not recorded which). Material for sequencing was blood, either unsorted or a sorted T cell fraction (not recorded which). CDR3 protein: CAWSPGPTYEQYF. The DNA sequence follows: TGCGCCTGGAGCCCGGGTCCCACCTACGAGCAGTACTTC.